Below are 26 T cell receptor beta chains sequenced from a single sample in a study of siplizumab effects on memory and regulatory T cells. Measured with immunoSEQ multiplex PCR; TCRdb has only the in-frame clones, and not every one. The sample lists roughly 100,000 clones, over 90% occurring once. Input material: Tregs sorted from blood. The receptors stem from a human donor in good health.

Regarding this clone: Different DNA sequences within this sample yield the same CDR3. This chain links TRBV5-1 with TRBJ1-4; D is possibly TRBD1 (5 bases). The germline gives CDR1 SGHRS, CDR2 YFSETQ. The CDR3 contains 15 residues. Trimming took off 4 bases at V and 4 bases at J, with 14 bases between the two ends. CDR3 region: CASSRDLGLNEKLFF. The CDR3 coding sequence is TGCGCCAGCAGCCGGGACCTTGGGCTTAATGAAAAACTGTTTTTT.

The J gene is TRBJ1-5, the V gene TRBV30, with D tentatively TRBD1 (5 bases). The CDR3 length is 15 residues. The V gene's germline CDR1 is GTSNPN and CDR2 SVGIG (reference sequence). V lost 3 bases and J 0 bases, leaving 12 bases between the germline ends. CDR3 sequence (DNA): TGTGCCTGGAGGACCCAGGGCCTTAGCAATCAGCCCCAGCATTTT. Translation gives CAWRTQGLSNQPQHF.

The J gene is TRBJ2-5, the V gene TRBV5-8; no clear D. The CDR3 covers 14 residues. The V gene lost 0 bases and the J gene lost 0 bases, with 6 bases spanning the gap. Per germline, CDR1 SGHTS and CDR2 YDEGEE. The CDR3 loop reads CASSLGRNQETQYF. The CDR3 DNA reads as TGTGCCAGCAGCTTGGGACGGAACCAAGAGACCCAGTACTTC.

This CDR3 is CASSLRENTEAFF. The CDR3 nucleotides read TGTGCCAGTAGTTTAAGAGAGAACACTGAAGCTTTCTTT. J is TRBJ1-1 and V is TRBV19; no definite D call. Germline V CDR1 and CDR2: LNHDA, SQIVND (reference sequence). The length of the CDR3 is 13 residues. V lost 5 bases, J lost 1 base, and 8 bases lay in between.

In its sample, this clone was seen a few times. The chain combines TRBV5-1 with TRBJ1-6; D remains ambiguous. The V gene's germline CDR1 is SGHRS and CDR2 YFSETQ. V dropped 4 bases and J dropped 1 base, with 6 bases sitting between them. The CDR3 length is 14 residues. CDR3 sequence (DNA): TGCGCCAGCAGCACGGGTTCCTATAATTCACCCCTCCACTTT. This codes for CASSTGSYNSPLHF.

This chain joins TRBV30 and TRBJ2-3; TRBD2 agrees at 8 bases. Germline V CDR1 and CDR2: GTSNPN, SVGIG (reference sequence). CDR3 length equals 16 residues. Germline trimming cut 2 bases from V and 1 base from J; bases unmatched to any gene: 8. The CDR3 region has the DNA TGTGCCTGGAGTCACGGGGGGGTGATGCGCACAGATACGCAGTATTTT. Protein product: CAWSHGGVMRTDTQYF.

The chain has TRBV7-2 and TRBJ1-5; the D gene is possibly TRBD1 (5 bases). The CDR3 is made up of 15 amino acids. The ends were cut back, 0 bases at V and 7 bases at J, with 13 bases in the middle. Germline values: CDR1 SGHTA, CDR2 FQGNSA. In DNA form, the CDR3 reads TGTGCCAGCAGCTTAGCTCCAGGGTTGGGACAGCCCCAGCATTTT. It encodes CASSLAPGLGQPQHF.

The rearrangement links TRBV6-1 to TRBJ2-7; TRBD1 is a possible D gene (5 bases). The germline V gene has CDR1 MNHNS and CDR2 SASEGT. With 4 bases removed from V and 4 bases from J, the gap between germline ends came to 8 bases. This CDR3 is 12 amino acids long. CDR3 DNA sequence: TGTGCCAGCAGTGGTGACAGTTACGAGCAGTACTTC. Residues: CASSGDSYEQYF.

The rearrangement links TRBV6-5 to TRBJ1-1; perhaps TRBD1 as D (6 bases). V lost 7 bases and J 7 bases, leaving 22 bases between the germline ends. CDR3 length: 15 residues. The germline gives CDR1 MNHEY, CDR2 SVGAGI. Here the CDR3 reads CASTQMGRGAVEAFF. The CDR3 DNA follows: TGTGCCAGCACCCAAATGGGCAGGGGTGCGGTTGAAGCTTTCTTT.

The table lists this clone with a few counts. The chain recombines TRBV29-1 with TRBJ2-7; 9 nucleotides agree with TRBD1. Trimming took 3 bases from V and 3 from J; bases not matched to a gene: 9. Germline values: CDR1 SQVTM, CDR2 ANQGSEA. The CDR3 is 15 residues long. CDR3 sequence: CSVEIGGQGVYEQYF. CDR3 nucleotide sequence: TGCAGCGTTGAGATAGGGGGACAGGGAGTCTACGAGCAGTACTTC.

Of note for this clone: One end of the junction fails to match germline, which may point to a read error. The CDR3 bases are TGTGCCAGTAGTCCCGAGCTGAACGCTGAAGCTTTCTTT. Residues: CASSPELNAEAFF. The rearrangement links TRBV19 to TRBJ1-1; D not resolved. Germline lookup yields CDR1 LNHDA and CDR2 SQIVND (reference sequence). The CDR3 is 13 residues long.

This chain joins TRBV4-3 and TRBJ2-7; unclear D gene. Germline assignment: CDR1 LGHNA and CDR2 YSLEER. CDR3 length equals 14 residues. V was pared by 4 bases and J by 3 bases, with 13 bases between. The CDR3 coding sequence is TGCGCCAGCAGCCCGAATGTACGATTCTACGAGCAGTACTTC. It codes for CASSPNVRFYEQYF.

J is TRBJ2-2 and V is TRBV10-3, with 10 bases matching TRBD1. Unmatched junction bases numbered 2, after V lost 6 bases and J lost 1 base. Germline V gene lookup returns CDR1 ENHRY and CDR2 SYGVKD. This CDR3 contains 15 residues. This chain's CDR3 is CAIRRTGGNTGELFF. CDR3 DNA: TGTGCCATCAGGCGGACAGGGGGGAACACCGGGGAGCTGTTTTTT.

This chain connects TRBV4-2 to TRBJ2-1, with TRBD2 identical over 10 bases. The length of the CDR3 is 15 residues. The ends lost 1 base at V and 13 bases at J; junction bases unmatched: 10. Germline V gene lookup returns CDR1 LGHNA and CDR2 YNFKEQ. CDR3 residues: CASSQGAGGPRHQFF. DNA for the CDR3: TGTGCCAGCAGCCAAGGAGCGGGAGGGCCTCGACATCAGTTCTTC.

This clone was detected a few times. The chain joins TRBV5-1 to TRBJ1-5; D may be TRBD1 (6 bases). Germline values: CDR1 SGHRS, CDR2 YFSETQ. This CDR3 is built from 13 residues. The V and J ends lost 4 bases and 4 bases respectively, with 9 bases between them. In nucleotides, the CDR3 is TGCGCCAGCAGCCCCGGACAGAATCAGCCCCAGCATTTT. This translates into CASSPGQNQPQHF.

The chain recombines TRBV9 with TRBJ2-3, with 8 bases fitting TRBD1. The germline V gene encodes CDR1 SGDLS and CDR2 YYNGEE. The CDR3 length is 13 residues. Germline trimming cut 7 bases from V and 3 bases from J; bases unmatched to any gene: 4. The CDR3 loop is CASGQGVTDTQYF. CDR3 bases: TGTGCCAGCGGACAGGGTGTGACAGATACGCAGTATTTT.

Details on this clone: One end of the junction varies from germline; a read error may be responsible. This rearrangement joins TRBV5-1 to TRBJ2-1; 11 bases align to TRBD2. The CDR3 spans 15 residues. The germline gives CDR1 SGHRS, CDR2 YFSETQ. CDR3 in amino acids: CASTLGLAVYNEQFF. CDR3 sequence (DNA): TGCGCCAGCACCTTGGGACTAGCGGTTTACAATGAGCAGTTCTTC.

J is TRBJ1-5 and V is TRBV6-6; D gene ambiguous. Germline assignment: CDR1 MNHNY and CDR2 SVGAGI (reference sequence). The V and J ends lost 2 bases and 6 bases respectively, with 17 bases between them. CDR3 length: 16 amino acids. CDR3 sequence reads: CASSYTPTGGGQPQHF. The CDR3 bases are TGTGCCAGCAGTTACACCCCGACCGGAGGCGGTCAGCCCCAGCATTTT.

This clone has a handful of counts. J is TRBJ1-2 and V is TRBV6-5; 9 bases agree with TRBD1. Germline V lookup: CDR1 MNHEY, CDR2 SVGAGI. The trim removed 1 base at V and 3 bases at J, leaving 6 bases unmatched. This CDR3 is 16 amino acids long. CDR3 residues: CASSYLTGGAHYGYTF. The CDR3 DNA is TGTGCCAGCAGTTACTTGACAGGGGGGGCTCACTATGGCTACACCTTC.

The chain employs TRBV19 and TRBJ2-1; D could derive from TRBD1 or TRBD2 (6 bases each). The CDR3 has 13 amino acids. V was shortened by 4 bases and J by 9 bases, with 13 bases between the two germline ends. Germline assignment: CDR1 LNHDA and CDR2 SQIVND (reference sequence). This CDR3 reads CASSKWGAGEQFF. Written as DNA, the CDR3 is TGTGCCAGTAGTAAGTGGGGGGCTGGTGAGCAGTTCTTC.

The rearrangement joins TRBV6-1 to TRBJ2-7; D could derive from TRBD1 or TRBD2 (5 bases each). Deletions cut 3 bases from V and 3 bases from J, with 12 bases between. Germline CDR1 is MNHNS and CDR2 is SASEGT. The CDR3 runs to 14 residues. CDR3 sequence (DNA): TGTGCCAGCAGTGATGGGGGATTTGTCTACGAGCAGTACTTC. It codes for CASSDGGFVYEQYF.

This clone was picked up a small number of times. The chain links TRBV4-1 to TRBJ1-2; D gene unclear. The CDR3 consists of 15 residues. The germline V gene encodes CDR1 MGHRA and CDR2 YSYEKL. Trimming removed 1 base from V and 3 bases from J, with 12 bases in between. The CDR3 DNA follows: TGCGCCAGCAGCCAAGTAATGAGGACCGACTATGGCTACACCTTC. As protein: CASSQVMRTDYGYTF.

The rearrangement uses TRBV28 and TRBJ2-7; 9 bases map to TRBD2. The germline V gene has CDR1 MDHEN and CDR2 SYDVKM. The junction had 11 bases not matched to a gene; V was cut back by 5 bases and J by 6 bases. The CDR3 loop spans 15 amino acids. DNA of the CDR3: TGTGCCAGCAGTATACAGACTAGCGGTCCGGGCGAGCAGTACTTC. Its protein product is CASSIQTSGPGEQYF. The variable domain in full, with the rest retrieved from reference TRBV28 and TRBJ2-7, is DVKVTQSSRYLVKRTGEKVFLECVQDMDHENMFWYRQDPGLGLRLIYFSYDVKMKEKGDIPEGYSVSREKKERFSLILESASTNQTSMYLCASSIQTSGPGEQYFGPGTRLTVT.

The chain employs TRBV5-1 and TRBJ2-7, with D hard to call. CDR1 is SGHRS and CDR2 is YFSETQ in the germline V gene. The CDR3 is made up of 14 amino acids. V gave up 5 bases and J gave up 0 bases, with 12 bases separating them. In nucleotides, the CDR3 is TGCGCCAGCAGGACCGGTACGGGCTCCTACGAGCAGTACTTC. Its protein product is CASRTGTGSYEQYF.

This clone appeared a few times. The DNA for the CDR3 is TGTGCCAGCAGCGTCACCGGGACTACATACTCTGGGGCCAACGTCCTGACTTTC. Encoded protein: CASSVTGTTYSGANVLTF. The chain employs TRBV9 and TRBJ2-6, with 7 bases aligning to TRBD2. The trim removed 2 bases at V and 0 bases at J, leaving 8 bases unmatched. The germline V gene has CDR1 SGDLS and CDR2 YYNGEE. The CDR3 is 18 amino acids. Combining the CDR3 with reference TRBV9 and TRBJ2-6 gives the whole variable domain DSGVTQTPKHLITATGQRVTLRCSPRSGDLSVYWYQQSLDQGLQFLIQYYNGEERAKGNILERFSAQQFPDLHSELNLSSLELGDSALYFCASSVTGTTYSGANVLTFGAGSRLTVL.

This clone appeared a single time. The chain joins TRBV9 to TRBJ1-1; 9 bases fit TRBD1. This CDR3 contains 16 residues. J lost 7 bases, V lost 0 bases, and 10 bases had no gene match. The germline V gene has CDR1 SGDLS and CDR2 YYNGEE. In nucleotides, the CDR3 is TGTGCCAGCAGCGTAGGTTGGGGGACAGGGTCCGGTGAAGCTTTCTTT. It codes for CASSVGWGTGSGEAFF.